The 13 T cell receptor beta chains below all came from one sample that was sequenced in a study of identical twins. TCRdb reprocessed the 5' RACE reads via MiXCR and lists one record per CDR3 protein. The data contain 500,000 to 650,000 distinct CDR3 sequences, under 25% of them seen just once; the ten biggest clones take up approximately 0.48%. The sample was also reused in another study, on yellow fever vaccine responses in identical twins.

Material: CD4+ T cells sorted from blood. The receptors stem from a woman between 18 and 29 years old in good health.

The J gene is TRBJ2-3, the V gene TRBV6-2 or TRBV6-3; the D is unclear. Germline V gene lookup returns CDR1 MNHEY and CDR2 SVGEGT. The CDR3 spans 15 residues. The V and J ends lost 6 bases and 0 bases respectively, with 13 bases between them. CDR3 sequence (DNA): TGTGCCAGCAGCCCCCCCACGGTCAGCACAGATACGCAGTATTTT. This encodes CASSPPTVSTDTQYF.

The chain employs TRBV29-1 and TRBJ1-2; 7 nucleotides align to TRBD1. The CDR3 sequence is 12 residues long. CDR1 is SQVTM and CDR2 is ANQGSEA in the germline V gene. The V and J ends lost 6 bases and 5 bases, in that order; junction bases with no gene match: 6. The DNA for the CDR3 is TGCAGCGTGACCGGGACAGCGTATGGCTACACCTTC. Translation gives CSVTGTAYGYTF.

This clonotype was counted between two and nine times. The genes are TRBV9 and TRBJ2-7, with a possible D match to TRBD2 (7 bases). The CDR3 runs to 13 residues. V lost 0 bases and J lost 5, with 9 bases in between. CDR1 and CDR2 (germline): SGDLS, YYNGEE. This CDR3 is CASSVEGGNEQYF. Here the CDR3 DNA reads TGTGCCAGCAGCGTAGAGGGGGGGAACGAGCAGTACTTC.

This chain links TRBV9 with TRBJ2-5; perhaps TRBD1 as D (5 bases). This CDR3 spans 14 amino acids. CDR1 and CDR2 from the germline V gene are SGDLS and YYNGEE. V lost 0 bases and J lost 4, with 10 bases in between. The CDR3 loop reads CASSVGGPVETQYF. The CDR3 DNA sequence: TGTGCCAGCAGCGTAGGGGGCCCTGTAGAGACCCAGTACTTC.

The CDR3 DNA follows: TGTGCCATCAAAGGGACTGGCTCCTACGAGCAGTACTTC. Protein: CAIKGTGSYEQYF. The chain recombines TRBV10-3 with TRBJ2-7, with D possibly being TRBD2 (6 bases). Germline assignment: CDR1 ENHRY and CDR2 SYGVKD. The CDR3 runs to 13 residues. V was clipped by 7 bases and J by 0 bases, with 10 bases between them.

This clonotype was counted between two and nine times. This rearrangement joins TRBV5-4 to TRBJ1-1, with a tentative D call TRBD1 (6 bases). The CDR3 totals 14 residues. The germline V gene has CDR1 SGHNT and CDR2 YYREEE (reference sequence). Between the trimmed V and J ends, which lost 3 bases and 3 bases, there was a span of 12 bases. CDR3 in DNA: TGTGCCAGCAGCTGGGGATACAGGGACACTGAAGCTTTCTTT. Protein product: CASSWGYRDTEAFF. Filled out from reference TRBV5-4 and TRBJ1-1, the complete variable domain reads ETGVTQSPTHLIKTRGQQVTLRCSSQSGHNTVSWYQQALGQGPQFIFQYYREEENGRGNFPPRFSGLQFPNYSSELNVNALELDDSALYLCASSWGYRDTEAFFGQGTRLTVV.

V is TRBV10-3 and J is TRBJ2-1; tentative D call: TRBD1 (7 bases). Germline CDR1 ENHRY, CDR2 SYGVKD. The length of the CDR3 is 17 residues. V dropped 3 bases and J dropped 10 bases, with 25 bases sitting between them. The CDR3 nucleotides are TGTGCCATCAGTGACTCAAGACTAGAAGGGGGCCTCTGGGAGCAGTTCTTC. This encodes CAISDSRLEGGLWEQFF.

The chain has TRBV6-1 and TRBJ2-2; D gene ambiguous. The V end lost 7 bases, the J end lost 10 bases, and 16 bases lay between the germline ends. The CDR3 is 13 amino acids. CDR1 and CDR2 from the germline V gene are MNHNS and SASEGT. The CDR3 protein is CASTKLWVEELFF. In DNA form, the CDR3 reads TGTGCCAGCACAAAGCTATGGGTCGAGGAGCTGTTTTTT.

This clonotype was seen many times. The chain has TRBV3-1 and TRBJ2-3; 12 nucleotides agree with TRBD2. CDR3 size: 19 residues. V was pared by 4 bases and J by 6 bases, with 17 bases of the junction left unmatched. Germline assignment: CDR1 LGHDT and CDR2 YNNKEL (reference sequence). The CDR3 coding sequence is TGTGCCAGCAGCCTCCGGTATGGTCTAGCGGGAGGGCCTGGGGATACGCAGTATTTT. This encodes CASSLRYGLAGGPGDTQYF.

V gene TRBV20-1 combines with J gene TRBJ2-1, with D uncertain. CDR3 length equals 14 residues. Trimming removed 3 bases from V and 7 bases from J, with 16 bases in between. Germline V gives CDR1 DFQATT, CDR2 SNEGSKA (reference sequence). CDR3 nucleotides: TGCAGTGCTAGGAAAGACCGGCTGAAGAATGAGCAGTTCTTC. This translates into CSARKDRLKNEQFF.

This clonotype was detected a few times. The rearrangement links TRBV3-1 to TRBJ2-4; a weak D match, TRBD1 (6 bases). The V gene lost 1 base and the J gene lost 10 bases, with 11 bases spanning the gap. This CDR3 region has 13 residues. Germline V gene data show CDR1 as LGHDT and CDR2 as YNNKEL (reference sequence). For the CDR3, the DNA is TGTGCCAGCAGCCAAGTATCAGGGGCGATTCAGTACTTC. This codes for CASSQVSGAIQYF.

Only a few counts were recorded for this clonotype. The chain combines TRBV2 with TRBJ2-7; 11 bases match TRBD1. Germline V CDR1 and CDR2: SNHLY, FYNNEI. After removal of 6 bases from V and 2 bases from J, the junction contained 12 bases not matched to a gene. The CDR3 extends over 17 amino acids. CDR3 DNA: TGTGCCAGCAGAGCAAGAACCGGGACAGGGGGTCCCTACGAGCAGTACTTC. Encoded protein: CASRARTGTGGPYEQYF.

As regards this clonotype: The missing conserved phenylalanine or tryptophan at the end of this CDR3 makes a read error likely. This chain links TRBV5-1 with TRBJ1-1; unclear D gene. The CDR3 runs 13 residues. Germline assignment: CDR1 SGHRS and CDR2 YFSETQ. Trimming took off 0 bases at V and 0 bases at J, with 3 bases between the two ends. This CDR3 reads CASSLVMNTEAFS. The CDR3 DNA reads TGCGCCAGCAGCTTGGTAATGAACACTGAAGCTTTCTCT.